This TCR beta chain is drawn from a study of control samples from healthy donors and cancer patients. Data came from immunoSEQ multiplex PCR; TCRdb stores just in-frame clones and leaves some out. This sample has around 90,000 clones; approximately 86% occur once, and the top ten carry over 20%. V was pared by 4 bases and J by 12 bases, with 12 bases of the junction left unmatched. Germline V gene data show CDR1 as SGHKS and CDR2 as YYEKEE (reference sequence). This CDR3 is built from 16 residues. The source is a man younger than 45 in good health. This chain joins TRBV5-5 and TRBJ2-1, with 14 nucleotides matching TRBD2. Input material: blood. CDR3 sequence (DNA): TGTGCCAGCAGCCCGATGACTAGCGGGGGGGTGTTAGGGCAGTTCTTC. Its protein is CASSPMTSGGVLGQFF. The full variable domain, in which reference TRBV5-5 and TRBJ2-1 provide the parts outside the CDR3, is DAGVTQSPTHLIKTRGQQVTLRCSPISGHKSVSWYQQVLGQGPQFIFQYYEKEERGRGNFPDRFSARQFPNYSSELNVNALLLGDSALYLCASSPMTSGGVLGQFFGPGTRLTVL.